These 12 T cell receptor beta chains originate from one sample sequenced in a study of blood T cell repertoires in COVID-19 (dated by TCRdb to the early 2020s). Libraries came from the immunoSEQ multiplex PCR assay. TCRdb carries this immuneACCESS record with in-frame sequences only. Its versions omit some clonotypes, under half of them owing to an unresolved V gene in the studies checked, with the rest unexplained. The sample data list roughly 40,000 clones, and more than 80% of these were observed just once. 9% of the sample rests with the top ten. The specimen was peripheral blood. All receptors derive from a man aged 25-45 years with active or convalescent COVID-19.

The V call is TRBV4-1, the J call TRBJ2-3, with 12 positions matching TRBD2. The trim removed 4 bases at V and 4 bases at J, leaving 6 bases unmatched. CDR1 is MGHRA, CDR2 YSYEKL, per germline. CDR3 length: 16 amino acids. As DNA, the CDR3 is TGCGCCAGCAGCCTACAGACTAGCGGGGGCGCAGATACGCAGTATTTT. It specifies CASSLQTSGGADTQYF.

The chain recombines TRBV30 with TRBJ2-2, with 7 nucleotides matching TRBD1. Germline lookup yields CDR1 GTSNPN and CDR2 SVGIG (reference sequence). V lost 4 bases, J lost 14 bases, and 16 bases stayed unmatched. The length of the CDR3 is 14 residues. CDR3 sequence: CAWKTGQHQGVLFF. CDR3 in DNA: TGTGCCTGGAAAACGGGACAGCACCAAGGAGTCCTGTTTTTT. The entire variable domain, with the rest obtained from reference TRBV30 and TRBJ2-2, is as follows: SQTIHQWPATLVQPVGSPLSLECTVEGTSNPNLYWYRQAAGRGLQLLFYSVGIGQISSEVPQNLSASRPQDRQFILSSKKLLLSDSGFYLCAWKTGQHQGVLFFGEGSRLTVL.

This chain connects TRBV29-1 to TRBJ2-2; D is perhaps TRBD1 (5 bases). V was trimmed by 6 bases and J by 1 base, leaving 9 bases between them. This CDR3 has 13 residues. CDR1 is SQVTM, CDR2 ANQGSEA, per germline. The DNA for the CDR3 is TGCAGCGTATTTCAGGGGAACACCGGGGAGCTGTTTTTT. It encodes CSVFQGNTGELFF.

This clone was picked up one time. The CDR3 reads CASSDSSGSRVRGELFF. CDR3 in DNA: TGTGCCAGCAGTGATAGCAGCGGGAGTAGGGTGCGCGGGGAGCTGTTTTTT. The chain carries TRBV25-1 and TRBJ2-2; 8 bases map to TRBD2. V gave up 3 bases and J gave up 7 bases; unmatched junction bases: 13. The V gene's germline CDR1 is MGHDK and CDR2 SYGVNS. The CDR3 is made up of 17 amino acids.

The chain is built from TRBV3-1 (or the pseudogene TRBV3-2) and TRBJ2-1; D may be TRBD2 (6 bases). V was clipped by 0 bases and J by 4 bases, with 19 bases between them. The CDR3 length is 18 residues. Germline V lookup: CDR1 LGHDT, CDR2 YNNKEL (reference sequence). Written as DNA, the CDR3 is TGTGCCAGCAGCCAAGAGGGGGGTCCGGGATCTAAATACAATGAGCAGTTCTTC. Translating gives CASSQEGGPGSKYNEQFF.

This clone is medium-sized. The chain recombines TRBV4-3 with TRBJ2-2; D is undetermined. The CDR3 runs 13 residues. V was pared by 0 bases and J by 9 bases, with 8 bases between. Germline V gives CDR1 LGHNA, CDR2 YSLEER. The CDR3 nucleotides read TGCGCCAGCAGCCAAGAGCCCAGTCGGGAGCTGTTTTTT. It codes for CASSQEPSRELFF.

The J gene is TRBJ2-5, the V gene TRBV19; TRBD1 aligns across 7 bases. Germline CDR1 and CDR2: LNHDA and SQIVND (reference sequence). V trimming: 1 base; J trimming: 2 bases; junction bases outside the gene matches: 1. The CDR3 is made up of 14 amino acids. The CDR3 nucleotides read TGTGCCAGTAGTATAGCCAGGGGGCAAGAGACCCAGTACTTC. Translated: CASSIARGQETQYF. The variable domain in full, with the rest retrieved from reference TRBV19 and TRBJ2-5, is DGGITQSPKYLFRKEGQNVTLSCEQNLNHDAMYWYRQDPGQGLRLIYYSQIVNDFQKGDIAEGYSVSREKKESFPLTVTSAQKNPTAFYLCASSIARGQETQYFGPGTRLLVL.

The chain carries TRBV27 and TRBJ1-1; 10 bases agree with TRBD1. The CDR3 extends over 18 amino acids. Germline values: CDR1 MNHEY, CDR2 SMNVEV (reference sequence). V trimming: 4 bases; J trimming: 3 bases; junction bases outside the gene matches: 14. DNA for the CDR3: TGTGCCAGCAGTTCCCGATTAGGGGACAGGGGAGGGGACACTGAAGCTTTCTTT. It translates to CASSSRLGDRGGDTEAFF.

This chain joins TRBV7-8 and TRBJ1-4, with 10 bases aligning to TRBD1. V dropped 3 bases and J dropped 7; count of bases not matched to a gene: 11. Germline V gene sequence: CDR1 SGHVS, CDR2 FQNEAQ. CDR3 size: 17 residues. The CDR3 DNA is TGTGCCAGCAGCTTTGCGCCATGGGACAGGGGTAGTGAAAAACTGTTTTTT. It is translated as CASSFAPWDRGSEKLFF. The whole variable domain, filled in from reference TRBV7-8 and TRBJ1-4, reads GAGVSQSPRYKVAKRGQDVALRCDPISGHVSLFWYQQALGQGPEFLTYFQNEAQLDKSGLPSDRFFAERPEGSVSTLKIQRTQQEDSAVYLCASSFAPWDRGSEKLFFGSGTQLSVL.

This sequence joins TRBV3-1 (or the pseudogene TRBV3-2) and TRBJ1-1, with D possibly TRBD1 on 5 matching bases. Deletions cut 4 bases from V and 1 base from J, with 7 bases between. There are 13 residues in the CDR3. The V gene's germline CDR1 is LGHDT and CDR2 YNNKEL (reference sequence). The CDR3 reads CASSPTGNTEAFF. The CDR3 bases are TGTGCCAGCAGCCCCACAGGGAACACTGAAGCTTTCTTT.

V gene TRBV24-1 combines with J gene TRBJ2-3; maybe TRBD2 (8 bases). The V end lost 4 bases, the J end lost 8 bases, and 21 bases lay between the germline ends. This CDR3 spans 16 amino acids. Germline CDR1 KGHDR, CDR2 SFDVKD. The CDR3 bases are TGTGCCACCAGTGACCCCACTAGCGGCCCAGGGGGTACGCAGTATTTT. Its translation: CATSDPTSGPGGTQYF.

This clone was found once. This chain uses TRBV9 with TRBJ2-3; 8 positions agree with TRBD2. CDR1 and CDR2 (germline): SGDLS, YYNGEE. The V segment lost 4 bases and the J segment 2 bases; nucleotides outside the gene matches: 6. The CDR3 consists of 15 residues. For the CDR3, the DNA is TGTGCCAGCAGCCCCATAGCGGGGTTCACAGATACGCAGTATTTT. This gives the protein CASSPIAGFTDTQYF.